The clone carrying this T cell receptor (beta chain) turned up a few times. What it binds is not known. Averaging roughly 120 mL, one heparinised blood draw came from each individual donor. The V end lost 4 bases, the J end lost 4 bases, and 12 bases lay between the germline ends. The CDR3 is 13 amino acids. CDR1 and CDR2 from the germline V gene are SGHRS and YFSETQ. This sample is part of a study of beta chain features in type 1 diabetes. Study-level points and caveats: Relative to healthy donors, patients appeared to have naive, central memory and Treg TCRB repertoires that were more similar. A definitive answer on HLA type influencing TCRB rearrangement was not reached here. For Type 1 diabetes patients, all four CD4+ subsets carried TCRB CDR3s that were moderately but significantly shorter. Equally in patients and controls, PCR might preferentially amplify shorter templates.

Isolated RNA was reverse transcribed in full, so expressed TCRB transcripts were sequenced. Using immunoSEQ multiplex PCR, the repertoire was profiled, and TCRdb retains in-frame clones only, with some absent. The profile shows a few hundred thousand clones, 11% to 15% of them singletons. Source material: naive CD4+ T cells from blood. This chain joins TRBV5-1 and TRBJ2-7; D is possibly TRBD1 (6 bases). The receptor was isolated from a man under 40 with type 1 diabetes. The CDR3 is CASSPGTKYEQYF. In nucleotides, the CDR3 is TGCGCCAGCAGCCCCGGGACAAAGTACGAGCAGTACTTC.